This T cell receptor (beta chain) originates from a study of cytomegalovirus exposure and HLA in healthy donors. In the study overall: Within an early data release were roughly 90 million unique TCRs drawn from HLA-typed donors.

A multiplex PCR was run with 60 Vbeta primers and 13 Jbeta primers. Using immunoSEQ multiplex PCR, the repertoire was profiled, and TCRdb retains in-frame clones only, with some absent. The sample carries 140,000 or so clones, 75% to 90% recorded once. Trimming took 2 bases from V and 1 from J, leaving 8 bases between them. CDR3 length equals 13 residues. Germline V gene sequence: CDR1 GTSNPN, CDR2 SVGIG (reference sequence). Study-wide results and caveats: With DRB1 most and HLA-C fewest, TCR association rates differed between HLA loci in a later analysis.

Regarding this clone: As yet, its antigen is unknown.

Sequenced: PBMCs. The source is a man in his forties in good health and CMV-seronegative. This chain joins TRBV30 and TRBJ1-1; D may be TRBD1 (6 bases). For the CDR3, the DNA is TGTGCCTGGAGTACGACAGGGAACACTGAAGCTTTCTTT. It encodes CAWSTTGNTEAFF.